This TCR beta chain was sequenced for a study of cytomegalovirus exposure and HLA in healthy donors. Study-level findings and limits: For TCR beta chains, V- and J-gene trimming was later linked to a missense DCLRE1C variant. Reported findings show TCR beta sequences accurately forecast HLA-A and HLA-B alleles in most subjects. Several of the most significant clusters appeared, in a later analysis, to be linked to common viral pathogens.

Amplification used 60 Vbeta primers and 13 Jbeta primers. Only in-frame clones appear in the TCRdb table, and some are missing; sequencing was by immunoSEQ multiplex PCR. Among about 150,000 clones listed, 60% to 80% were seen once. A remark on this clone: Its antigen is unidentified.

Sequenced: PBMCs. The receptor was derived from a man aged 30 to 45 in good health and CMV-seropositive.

The CDR3 spells CASSLGWGPGETGELFF. The CDR3 bases are TGCGCCAGCAGCTTGGGCTGGGGCCCAGGGGAAACCGGGGAGCTGTTTTTT. V and J are TRBV5-1 and TRBJ2-2, with D possibly being TRBD1 (6 bases). The CDR3 is 17 residues long. From germline, CDR1 is SGHRS and CDR2 YFSETQ. Trimming shortened V by 0 bases and J by 5 bases, and 17 bases separated the two germline ends.